The T cell receptor (beta chain) described here comes from a study of blood T cell repertoires in COVID-19. The wider study: Acute and convalescent COVID-19 samples came from the United States, Italy and Spain. PBMCs, B-cell-depleted T cells, or T cells provided the cDNA or gDNA that made up the material.

After removal of 5 bases from V and 4 bases from J, the junction contained 3 bases not matched to a gene. Germline values: CDR1 KGHDR, CDR2 SFDVKD. There are 14 residues in the CDR3. Using immunoSEQ multiplex PCR, the repertoire was profiled, and TCRdb retains in-frame clones only, with some absent. The top ten hold around 15% of the sample, which has 130,000 to 150,000 clones, roughly 78% seen once. This TCR was sampled from a human donor with acute or convalescent COVID-19. The donor label of this sample is uncertain. V is TRBV24-1 and J is TRBJ1-2; 10 bases line up with TRBD1. Material for sequencing was peripheral blood. CDR3 loop: CATSGWDRGYGYTF. The CDR3 nucleotides are TGTGCCACCAGTGGATGGGACAGGGGCTATGGCTACACCTTC.